This T cell receptor beta chain was identified during a study of beta chain features in type 1 diabetes. The investigators reverse transcribed all of the isolated RNA, so they sequenced expressed TCRB transcripts. The protocol was immunoSEQ multiplex PCR, while the TCRdb copy is restricted to in-frame clones and leaves out a portion. The table includes around 500,000 clones, 11% detected once. The CDR3 sequence is 14 residues long. The V end lost 1 base, the J end lost 10 bases, and 13 bases lay between the germline ends. Germline CDR1 LGHNA, CDR2 YNFKEQ. The chain recombines TRBV4-2 with TRBJ1-4; tentative D call: TRBD1 (5 bases). The specimen sequenced was naive CD4+ T cells from blood. This TCR was sampled from a woman younger than 30 in good health. The CDR3 is CASSQVADKGKLFF. The CDR3 DNA is TGTGCCAGCAGCCAAGTTGCGGACAAGGGAAAACTGTTTTTT.